Below are 7 T cell receptor beta chains sequenced from a single sample in a study of shared clonotypes between healthy human individuals. Assay: immunoSEQ multiplex PCR; the TCRdb copy retains only in-frame clones and omits some. The sample has about 460,000 clones; approximately 71% are singletons. Sequencing was done on a sample of PBMCs. These receptors came from a woman between 40 and 55 years old in good health. Some clones in this sample may be carry-over from other donors' samples.

This clone was counted at least ten times. The rearrangement links TRBV27 to TRBJ2-7, with a weak D call TRBD2 (6 bases). The germline CDR1 and CDR2 sequences are MNHEY and SMNVEV (reference sequence). CDR3 size: 15 residues. Trimming removed 1 base at V and 1 base at J, with 11 bases between. DNA for the CDR3: TGTGCCAGCAGTTTATTTACTGGGAGGTCCTACGAGCAGTACTTC. It is translated as CASSLFTGRSYEQYF.

The table lists this clone with a few counts. The chain carries TRBV2 and TRBJ1-2, with 9 positions matching TRBD1. This CDR3 is 14 amino acids long. V shed 6 bases, J shed 7 bases, and the junction held 9 bases outside the gene matches. Germline-derived CDR1 and CDR2 are SNHLY and FYNNEI. The CDR3 bases are TGTGCCAGCAGACCGGGACAGGGCTTCTCTGGCTACACCTTC. This encodes CASRPGQGFSGYTF.

The chain uses TRBV9 and TRBJ2-5; 10 nucleotides agree with TRBD1. CDR1 is SGDLS, CDR2 YYNGEE, per germline. This CDR3 is built from 19 residues. V shed 4 bases and J 4 bases; nucleotides not matched to a gene: 19. The DNA for the CDR3 is TGTGCCAGCAGCCCCCGGACAGGGGGGCGAGATCGTGGTGGAGAGACCCAGTACTTC. Protein sequence: CASSPRTGGRDRGGETQYF.

Worth noting for this clone: Only one base separates this from a far larger clonotype, so it likely reflects a read error. Other DNA variants within this sample encode the same CDR3. This chain uses TRBV9 with TRBJ2-7, with D perhaps matching TRBD2 (6 bases). There are 15 residues in the CDR3. The germline V gene has CDR1 SGDLS and CDR2 YYNGEE. Here the CDR3 reads CASSVGGSLSYEQYF. The CDR3 DNA reads as TGCGCCAGCAGCGTAGGAGGGTCCCTCTCCTACGAGCAGTACTTC.

This clone has more than one count but fewer than ten. The rearrangement uses TRBV6-4 and TRBJ2-6, with D unclear. The CDR3 is 14 amino acids. Germline V lookup: CDR1 MRHNA, CDR2 SNTAGT. V shed 3 bases and J shed 1 base, with 4 bases lying between them. The CDR3 here is CASSESSGANVLTF. The CDR3 bases are TGTGCCAGCAGTGAAAGTTCTGGGGCCAACGTCCTGACTTTC.

The rearrangement joins TRBV7-9 to TRBJ2-1, with D possibly being TRBD1 or TRBD2 (5 bases each). Trimming took 2 bases from V and 8 from J, leaving 25 bases between them. This CDR3 is built from 18 residues. CDR1 is SEHNR and CDR2 is FQNEAQ in the germline V gene (reference sequence). CDR3 sequence: CASSLSSWGSARGDEQFF. The CDR3 DNA sequence: TGTGCCAGCAGCTTATCGAGCTGGGGGTCCGCTCGTGGGGATGAGCAGTTCTTC.

CDR3 sequence: CASSLSSTAKAHEQYF. The CDR3 DNA follows: TGCGCCAGCAGCTTGAGCTCGACAGCTAAGGCTCACGAGCAGTACTTC. The gene calls are TRBV5-1 and TRBJ2-7, with D possibly matching TRBD1 (5 bases). The CDR3 runs to 16 residues. CDR1 is SGHRS, CDR2 YFSETQ, per germline. The V end lost 1 base, the J end lost 5 bases, and 19 bases lay between the germline ends.